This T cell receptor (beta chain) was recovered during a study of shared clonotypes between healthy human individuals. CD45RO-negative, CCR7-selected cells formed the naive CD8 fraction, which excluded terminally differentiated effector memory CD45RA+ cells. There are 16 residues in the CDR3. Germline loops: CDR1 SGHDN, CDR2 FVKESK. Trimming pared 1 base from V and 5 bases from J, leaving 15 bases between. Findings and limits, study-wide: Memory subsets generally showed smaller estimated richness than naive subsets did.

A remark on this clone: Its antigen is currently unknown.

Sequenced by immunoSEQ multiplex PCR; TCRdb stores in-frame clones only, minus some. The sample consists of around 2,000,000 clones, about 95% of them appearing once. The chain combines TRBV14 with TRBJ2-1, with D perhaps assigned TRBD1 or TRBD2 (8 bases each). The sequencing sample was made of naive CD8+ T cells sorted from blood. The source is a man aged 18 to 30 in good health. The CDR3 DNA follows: TGTGCCAGCAGCCAAGTTGTAGCGGGACAGGACAATGAGCAGTTCTTC. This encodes CASSQVVAGQDNEQFF. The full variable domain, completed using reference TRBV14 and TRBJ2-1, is EAGVTQFPSHSVIEKGQTVTLRCDPISGHDNLYWYRRVMGKEIKFLLHFVKESKQDESGMPNNRFLAERTGGTYSTLKVQPAELEDSGVYFCASSQVVAGQDNEQFFGPGTRLTVL.